One and the same sample provided the 16 T cell receptor beta chains below, sequenced in a study of T cell responses to AZD1222 COVID-19 vaccine. Using immunoSEQ multiplex PCR, the repertoire was profiled, and TCRdb retains in-frame clones only, with some absent. The repertoire includes fewer than 150,000 clones, around 84% of them detected once, and approximately 15% sits in the top ten. The starting material was peripheral blood, obtained 28 days after the second AZD1222 dose. The origin of the receptors is an adult who received the AZD1222 COVID-19 vaccine.

This clone was seen only a few times. The chain combines TRBV5-5 with TRBJ2-1; a possible D gene is TRBD2 (7 bases). From germline, CDR1 is SGHKS and CDR2 YYEKEE (reference sequence). CDR3 length: 16 residues. V lost 5 bases and J 1 base, leaving 16 bases between the germline ends. CDR3 in amino acids: CASSQFRGASYNEQFF. In DNA, the CDR3 is TGTGCCAGCAGTCAGTTTCGGGGGGCTTCCTACAATGAGCAGTTCTTC.

The CDR3 loop is CASSLIRHNYGYTF. DNA of the CDR3: TGTGCCAGCAGCTTAATACGGCATAACTATGGCTACACCTTC. The V gene is TRBV7-3, the J gene TRBJ1-2; D is ambiguous. This CDR3 is 14 amino acids long. Germline V gene lookup returns CDR1 SGHTA and CDR2 FQGTGA. V shed 1 base and J shed 1 base, with 7 bases lying between them.

The rearrangement uses TRBV30 and TRBJ2-2; 8 bases align to TRBD2. CDR1 and CDR2 from the germline V gene are GTSNPN and SVGIG (reference sequence). CDR3 length: 14 residues. The V and J ends lost 3 bases and 9 bases, in that order; junction bases with no gene match: 9. CDR3: CAWSLGLAGRELFF. In DNA form, the CDR3 reads TGTGCCTGGAGCCTGGGGCTAGCGGGTCGGGAGCTGTTTTTT.

CDR3 coding DNA: TGTGCCAGCAGCTTAGCGGGGACAGGGCCAGTCGGGGAAGCTTTCTTT. Its translation is CASSLAGTGPVGEAFF. V gene TRBV7-9 combines with J gene TRBJ1-1; 9 bases map to TRBD1. With 0 bases clipped from V and 8 bases from J, the junction kept 10 bases outside the gene matches. The CDR3 runs to 16 residues. Germline assignment: CDR1 SEHNR and CDR2 FQNEAQ (reference sequence).

The chain links TRBV11-2 to TRBJ2-5; D may be TRBD1 (6 bases). Germline CDR1 and CDR2: SGHAT and FQNNGV. The V end was cut by 1 base, the J end by 2 bases, with 11 bases between. This CDR3 has 15 residues. This CDR3 is CASSLVHRAQETQYF. The CDR3 bases are TGTGCCAGCAGCTTAGTTCACAGGGCGCAAGAGACCCAGTACTTC.

The rearrangement uses TRBV6-1 and TRBJ2-3, with TRBD2 matching over 7 bases. The CDR3 runs to 15 residues. After removal of 3 bases from V and 5 bases from J, the junction contained 8 bases not matched to a gene. Per germline, CDR1 MNHNS and CDR2 SASEGT. CDR3 region: CASSDQGTGGDTQYF. As DNA, the CDR3 is TGTGCCAGCAGTGATCAGGGAACGGGGGGAGATACGCAGTATTTT.

This rearrangement joins TRBV19 to TRBJ1-2, with D possibly TRBD1 on 5 matching bases. Germline V gives CDR1 LNHDA, CDR2 SQIVND (reference sequence). This CDR3 spans 16 amino acids. Trimming left V 6 bases short and J 5 bases short, with 22 bases between. Here the CDR3 reads CASRIMHGTDPYGYTF. In DNA, the CDR3 is TGTGCCAGTAGAATAATGCACGGGACGGACCCTTATGGCTACACCTTC.

In its sample, this clone was seen once. The rearrangement links TRBV11-3 to TRBJ2-1; TRBD2 agrees at 12 bases. In germline, CDR1 is SGHNT, CDR2 YENEEA. J was trimmed by 11 bases and V by 1 base; bases with no gene match: 9. This CDR3 has 16 amino acids. CDR3 DNA: TGTGCCAGCAGCTTAGGGCTAGCGGGAGGGAAGGGCAAGCAGTTCTTC. Translated, it gives CASSLGLAGGKGKQFF.

The chain combines TRBV29-1 with TRBJ2-1, with D perhaps matching TRBD1 or TRBD2 (5 bases each). Per germline, CDR1 SQVTM and CDR2 ANQGSEA. CDR3 length: 15 residues. V was trimmed by 0 bases and J by 2 bases, leaving 11 bases between them. The DNA for the CDR3 is TGCAGCGTTGAAGAAGCCGGGACCGCCTACAATGAGCAGTTCTTC. It translates to CSVEEAGTAYNEQFF.

This clone occurred a few times. The gene calls are TRBV5-4 and TRBJ1-4; 10 nucleotides match TRBD1. Per germline, CDR1 SGHNT and CDR2 YYREEE (reference sequence). The CDR3 has 15 residues. V gave up 4 bases and J gave up 4 bases; unmatched junction bases: 4. As DNA, the CDR3 is TGTGCCAGCAGCCCGGGGGACAGGGGTAATGAAAAACTGTTTTTT. Encoded protein: CASSPGDRGNEKLFF. The full variable domain, its missing parts supplied by reference TRBV5-4 and TRBJ1-4, is ETGVTQSPTHLIKTRGQQVTLRCSSQSGHNTVSWYQQALGQGPQFIFQYYREEENGRGNFPPRFSGLQFPNYSSELNVNALELDDSALYLCASSPGDRGNEKLFFGSGTQLSVL.

The chain carries TRBV6-4 and TRBJ1-2, with D perhaps matching TRBD1 (6 bases). Per the germline V gene, CDR1 is MRHNA and CDR2 is SNTAGT. With 6 bases removed from V and 7 bases from J, the gap between germline ends came to 15 bases. The CDR3 has 13 amino acids. DNA of the CDR3: TGTGCCAGCAGCCCACAGGGAATCGGTGGCTACACCTTC. It translates to CASSPQGIGGYTF.

The chain employs TRBV9 and TRBJ2-7; 8 nucleotides agree with TRBD2. The CDR3 contains 15 residues. Germline values: CDR1 SGDLS, CDR2 YYNGEE. J gave up 3 bases and V 1 base, and 6 bases lay outside the gene matches. The CDR3 DNA is TGTGCCAGCAGCGTACGGGCGGGAGGCAACTACGAGCAGTACTTC. It codes for CASSVRAGGNYEQYF.

The rearrangement joins TRBV4-3 to TRBJ2-5; possibly TRBD1 for D (5 bases). The CDR3 runs to 13 residues. Germline V gives CDR1 LGHNA, CDR2 YSLEER. V was cut by 4 bases and J by 7 bases, with 13 bases left in between. The DNA of the CDR3 is TGCGCCAGCAGCCCCGGACATCCCGGGACCCAGTACTTC. This translates into CASSPGHPGTQYF.

The chain links TRBV29-1 to TRBJ2-5; tentative D call: TRBD1 (5 bases). V was cut by 6 bases and J by 5 bases, with 10 bases left in between. This CDR3 has 11 residues. From germline, CDR1 is SQVTM and CDR2 ANQGSEA. CDR3 in amino acids: CSVEKGETQYF. The CDR3 nucleotides read TGCAGCGTCGAAAAGGGGGAGACCCAGTACTTC. Together with reference TRBV29-1 and TRBJ2-5, the CDR3 gives the full variable domain: SAVISQKPSRDICQRGTSLTIQCQVDSQVTMMFWYRQQPGQSLTLIATANQGSEATYESGFVIDKFPISRPNLTFSTLTVSNMSPEDSSIYLCSVEKGETQYFGPGTRLLVL.

The gene calls are TRBV27 and TRBJ2-6; no clear D gene. This CDR3 has 16 residues. The germline CDR1 and CDR2 sequences are MNHEY and SMNVEV (reference sequence). Deletions cut 6 bases from V and 1 base from J, with 13 bases between. For the CDR3, the DNA is TGTGCCAGCAGGGCCGCGAGAGCTTCTGGGGCCAACGTCCTGACTTTC. Protein: CASRAARASGANVLTF. The full variable domain, completed using reference TRBV27 and TRBJ2-6, is EAQVTQNPRYLITVTGKKLTVTCSQNMNHEYMSWYRQDPGLGLRQIYYSMNVEVTDKGDVPEGYKVSRKEKRNFPLILESPSPNQTSLYFCASRAARASGANVLTFGAGSRLTVL.

This chain links TRBV7-3 with TRBJ2-3; no clear D gene. Germline V lookup: CDR1 SGHTA, CDR2 FQGTGA. Trimming cost V 4 bases and J 2 bases, with 4 bases left between them. The CDR3 is 12 amino acids. CDR3 DNA sequence: TGTGCCAGCAGCTCCAACACAGATACGCAGTATTTT. Translation: CASSSNTDTQYF.